Following are 19 T cell receptor beta chains from one sample sequenced in a study of blood T cell repertoires in COVID-19. Libraries were prepared by immunoSEQ multiplex PCR; TCRdb keeps only in-frame clonotypes and omits some of them. Of fewer than 65,000 clones listed, roughly nine tenths are singletons. The sample was peripheral blood. These TCRs come from a man in his sixties with acute or convalescent COVID-19.

The chain joins TRBV9 to TRBJ1-2, with TRBD1 matching over 8 bases. From germline, CDR1 is SGDLS and CDR2 YYNGEE. The CDR3 length is 14 residues. Losses at the gene ends were 3 bases for V and 8 bases for J; bases not matched to a gene: 9. The CDR3 protein is CASSGTGGVRGYTF. CDR3 sequence (DNA): TGTGCCAGCAGCGGAACAGGGGGAGTAAGGGGCTACACCTTC.

This sequence joins TRBV2 and TRBJ1-1; D ambiguous. Germline V gene data show CDR1 as SNHLY and CDR2 as FYNNEI. The CDR3 has 13 residues. Deletions cut 0 bases from V and 8 bases from J, with 10 bases between. In DNA form, the CDR3 reads TGTGCCAGCAGTGAAGCGCTTCCCAGGGAAGCTTTCTTT. Amino acid sequence: CASSEALPREAFF.

This chain links TRBV6-4 with TRBJ1-5; no clear D gene. The CDR3 totals 15 residues. CDR1 MRHNA and CDR2 SNTAGT come from the germline V gene. V lost 9 bases and J 0 bases, leaving 15 bases between the germline ends. CDR3 DNA: TGTGCCAGAGGTACGGGGTATTATAGCAATCAGCCCCAGCATTTT. Translation gives CARGTGYYSNQPQHF.

The rearrangement links TRBV7-3 to TRBJ2-3; the D is unclear. The CDR3 length is 13 residues. The V gene's germline CDR1 is SGHTA and CDR2 FQGTGA. The ends were cut back, 1 base at V and 1 base at J, with 3 bases in the middle. CDR3 in amino acids: CASSLSGTDTQYF. The CDR3 nucleotides read TGTGCCAGCAGCTTAAGCGGCACAGATACGCAGTATTTT. Looking up the rest from reference TRBV7-3 and TRBJ2-3 gives the full variable domain: GAGVSQTPSNKVTEKGKYVELRCDPISGHTALYWYRQSLGQGPEFLIYFQGTGAADDSGLPNDRFFAVRPEGSVSTLKIQRTERGDSAVYLCASSLSGTDTQYFGPGTRLTVL.

In this sample, this clone turned up once. In DNA form, the CDR3 reads TGTGCCAGCAGCTTAGATGGCGGGTCCGGCTATGGCTACACCTTC. Amino acids: CASSLDGGSGYGYTF. The rearrangement links TRBV7-2 to TRBJ1-2; D not resolved. Germline lookup yields CDR1 SGHTA and CDR2 FQGNSA. Between the trimmed V and J ends, which lost 1 base and 4 bases, there was a span of 13 bases. The CDR3 loop spans 15 amino acids.

This clone came up a few times. The chain couples TRBV3-1 (or the pseudogene TRBV3-2) to TRBJ2-7; D unclear. V lost 1 base to trimming and J lost 6 bases, with 4 bases between them. Looked up from germline, CDR1 is LGHDT and CDR2 is YNNKEL (reference sequence). The CDR3 sequence is 11 residues long. CDR3 nucleotide sequence: TGTGCCAGCAGCCAAGCGTCCGAGCAGTACTTC. Protein product: CASSQASEQYF.

The chain combines TRBV5-1 with TRBJ2-1; D might be TRBD1 (6 bases). CDR3 length: 18 residues. Trimming pared 1 base from V and 7 bases from J, leaving 24 bases between. The germline V gene encodes CDR1 SGHRS and CDR2 YFSETQ. The CDR3 sequence is CASSLYLVRTESSNEQFF. Written as DNA, the CDR3 is TGCGCCAGCAGCTTGTATCTAGTTAGGACAGAGTCATCTAATGAGCAGTTCTTC.

This sequence joins TRBV9 and TRBJ1-1, with D possibly TRBD1 on 6 matching bases. Trimming cost V 4 bases and J 7 bases, with 14 bases left between them. Per germline, CDR1 SGDLS and CDR2 YYNGEE. This CDR3 comprises 13 residues. CDR3 nucleotide sequence: TGTGCCAGCAGCCCCAGAGGGGGAGTTGAAGCTTTCTTT. Its translation is CASSPRGGVEAFF.

J is TRBJ1-2 and V is TRBV19; 7 bases line up with TRBD1. Germline CDR1 is LNHDA and CDR2 is SQIVND (reference sequence). J was trimmed by 3 bases and V by 7 bases; bases with no gene match: 14. CDR3 length: 16 amino acids. The CDR3 sequence: CASKLGDDREHYGYTF. The CDR3 DNA is TGTGCCAGTAAATTGGGGGACGACAGGGAGCACTATGGCTACACCTTC.

The chain combines TRBV7-3 with TRBJ2-7; 7 bases fit TRBD2. The CDR3 sequence is 15 residues long. Germline-derived CDR1 and CDR2 are SGHTA and FQGTGA. Trimming removed 5 bases from V and 0 bases from J; junction bases left unmatched: 7. The CDR3 nucleotides are TGTGCCAGCAGCAAAAGCGGGGCCCTCTCCTACGAGCAGTACTTC. It specifies CASSKSGALSYEQYF. Using reference TRBV7-3 and TRBJ2-7 for the parts outside the CDR3, the full variable domain is GAGVSQTPSNKVTEKGKYVELRCDPISGHTALYWYRQSLGQGPEFLIYFQGTGAADDSGLPNDRFFAVRPEGSVSTLKIQRTERGDSAVYLCASSKSGALSYEQYFGPGTRLTVT.

The chain links TRBV5-6 to TRBJ1-2, with D possibly being TRBD1 (6 bases). V was pared by 1 base and J by 6 bases, with 16 bases between. There are 15 residues in the CDR3. The germline gives CDR1 SGHDT, CDR2 YYEEEE. CDR3 DNA sequence: TGTGCCAGCAGCTTGACAGGGATCGTTGTGAATGGCTACACCTTC. It codes for CASSLTGIVVNGYTF.

The chain links TRBV7-8 to TRBJ2-7; TRBD1 agrees at 8 bases. CDR1 is SGHVS and CDR2 is FQNEAQ in the germline V gene. This CDR3 has 15 amino acids. Germline trimming cut 0 bases from V and 6 bases from J; bases unmatched to any gene: 7. In DNA form, the CDR3 reads TGTGCCAGCAGCTTAGCCGGACAGGGTCCTCCCGAGCAGTACTTC. Protein sequence: CASSLAGQGPPEQYF.

This clone has only one observation. The chain combines TRBV6-4 with TRBJ2-3, with a possible D match to TRBD1 (5 bases). V shed 5 bases and J shed 0 bases, with 12 bases lying between them. Germline CDR1 MRHNA, CDR2 SNTAGT. This CDR3 comprises 15 residues. Here the CDR3 DNA reads TGTGCCAGCAGTTCTACAGGAGTGAGCACAGATACGCAGTATTTT. Amino acids: CASSSTGVSTDTQYF.

The chain uses TRBV3-1 (or the pseudogene TRBV3-2) and TRBJ1-3; D not resolved. Germline CDR1 is LGHDT and CDR2 is YNNKEL (reference sequence). V was cut by 4 bases and J by 4 bases, with 8 bases left in between. CDR3 size: 13 residues. The CDR3 protein is CASSPGRGNTIYF. As DNA, the CDR3 is TGTGCCAGCAGCCCCGGGAGAGGAAACACCATATATTTT.

The rearrangement joins TRBV19 to TRBJ1-2, with D possibly TRBD1 on 5 matching bases. With 4 bases removed from V and 5 bases from J, the gap between germline ends came to 8 bases. Germline V CDR1 and CDR2: LNHDA, SQIVND (reference sequence). The CDR3 is 12 amino acids. For the CDR3, the DNA is TGTGCCAGTAGTACATCAGGGTATGGCTACACCTTC. It encodes CASSTSGYGYTF.

The chain combines TRBV24-1 with TRBJ1-5; TRBD1 might be the D (6 bases). Trimming stripped 6 bases from V and 7 bases from J, with 12 bases between. CDR1 and CDR2 (germline): KGHDR, SFDVKD. CDR3 length: 13 amino acids. Here the CDR3 DNA reads TGTGCCACCAGTAGGGGGGGTGGGCAGCCCCAGCATTTT. It specifies CATSRGGGQPQHF.

The chain uses TRBV2 and TRBJ1-6, with D possibly TRBD1 on 5 matching bases. CDR3 length: 14 amino acids. The V gene's germline CDR1 is SNHLY and CDR2 FYNNEI. V lost 9 bases and J lost 7, with 16 bases in between. The CDR3 coding sequence is TGTGCCAGTCTGGGGGAGGGGACCAATTCACCCCTCCACTTT. Amino acid sequence: CASLGEGTNSPLHF.

The gene calls are TRBV7-7 and TRBJ2-3; tentatively, D is TRBD2 (6 bases). CDR1 is SSHAT and CDR2 is FNYEAQ in the germline V gene (reference sequence). The V end was cut by 2 bases, the J end by 2 bases, with 11 bases between. The CDR3 has 15 amino acids. Here the CDR3 DNA reads TGTGCCAGCAGCTTACAACTAGCCCCCACAGATACGCAGTATTTT. Translated, it gives CASSLQLAPTDTQYF.

The chain carries TRBV15 and TRBJ2-6; the D is unclear. CDR3 length: 16 residues. The V gene's germline CDR1 is LNHNV and CDR2 YYDKDF (reference sequence). V lost 0 bases and J 0 bases, leaving 6 bases between the germline ends. The CDR3 DNA follows: TGTGCCACCAGCAGAGATCCGGTCTCTGGGGCCAACGTCCTGACTTTC. This gives the protein CATSRDPVSGANVLTF.